Sequencing of this T cell receptor beta chain was carried out in a study of blood T cells in healthy people across ages. Alongside a J-beta primer mix, a sample-barcoded 5' primer served in a second PCR lasting about 6 to 12 cycles. Each CDR3 protein gets one entry after TCRdb re-called the 5' RACE reads with MiXCR. Found here are about 640,000 distinct CDR3 sequences, under 65% of them singletons; the top ten hold over 30%. On this clonotype itself: Its antigen remains unknown.

Germline V CDR1 and CDR2: SGHTA, FQGNSA. CDR3 size: 17 residues. V lost 0 bases and J lost 7, with 18 bases in between. Whole-study results and caveats: Naive CD4+ cells and diversity were both higher in long-lived donors than in aged donors. Diversity of TCR beta per million T cells declined in a roughly linear way with age. Calculation of diversity from one million T cells yielded estimates considered to be underestimates.

V is TRBV7-2 and J is TRBJ1-4, with D possibly being TRBD1 (6 bases). Sequencing used blood. The receptor was derived from a man in his sixties in good health. CDR3 region: CASSLAATGGIGEKLFF. CDR3 DNA sequence: TGTGCCAGCAGCTTAGCCGCGACAGGAGGGATTGGTGAAAAACTGTTTTTT. Using reference TRBV7-2 and TRBJ1-4 for the parts outside the CDR3, the full variable domain is GAGVSQSPSNKVTEKGKDVELRCDPISGHTALYWYRQSLGQGLEFLIYFQGNSAPDKSGLPSDRFSAERTGGSVSTLTIQRTQQEDSAVYLCASSLAATGGIGEKLFFGSGTQLSVL.